This entry is about one TCR beta chain. No antigen is known for it. The sort gate was single viable CD3+CD4+CD8-CD45RO+ cells for memory CD4+ T cells. The length of the CDR3 is 17 residues. Germline values: CDR1 SGHRS, CDR2 YFSETQ. Trimming removed 0 bases at V and 2 bases at J, with 16 bases between. Profiling relied on immunoSEQ multiplex PCR, and the TCRdb table lists in-frame clones only, not all of them. The sample records about 60,000 clones, roughly four fifths being singletons. These data come from a study of memory CD4+ T cells and cytomegalovirus serostatus. Study-wide results and caveats: Of 150 to 200 reported CMV TCRbeta sequences, about 70 were found in memory CD4+ repertoires. Median bootstrapped AUC for CMV status was about 0.94 originally, just under 0.93 US-trained.

Sequencing input: memory CD4+ T cells from blood. The receptor was isolated from an adult in good health and CMV-seronegative. The rearrangement joins TRBV5-1 to TRBJ2-3; possible D gene TRBD2, 6 bases. CDR3 loop: CASSLDLRDFSTDTQYF. Written as DNA, the CDR3 is TGCGCCAGCAGCTTGGATCTACGGGACTTCTCCACAGATACGCAGTATTTT. The entire variable domain, with the rest obtained from reference TRBV5-1 and TRBJ2-3, is as follows: KAGVTQTPRYLIKTRGQQVTLSCSPISGHRSVSWYQQTPGQGLQFLFEYFSETQRNKGNFPGRFSGRQFSNSRSEMNVSTLELGDSALYLCASSLDLRDFSTDTQYFGPGTRLTVL.